This TCR beta chain was documented in a study of T cells in tuberculosis. Overall study findings and caveats: Smaller alpha distances in active tuberculosis partly reflected shorter CDR3-alpha lengths.

On this clone: Its antigen remains unidentified.

Trimming took 5 bases from V and 7 from J, leaving 15 bases between them. Germline CDR1 is SGHRS and CDR2 is YFSETQ. There are 13 residues in the CDR3. TCRdb keeps only in-frame clones here, not all; method: immunoSEQ multiplex PCR. The sample has about 32,000 clones; approximately 93% are singletons. This receptor was taken from a donor aged 10-30 years with latent tuberculosis or without tuberculosis infection. Source material: PBMCs. This chain connects TRBV5-1 to TRBJ1-1; D is undetermined. This CDR3 reads CASRQTVEYEAFF. The CDR3 coding sequence is TGCGCCAGCAGACAGACGGTAGAGTATGAAGCTTTCTTT.